This TCR beta chain is from a study of T cells in Graves' hyperthyroidism and ophthalmopathy. CDR3 length: 15 amino acids. Deletions cut 1 base from V and 0 bases from J, with 7 bases between. The germline gives CDR1 LGHDT, CDR2 YNNKEL (reference sequence). Thyroid ultrasound and orbital computed tomography, with clinical symptoms and serum thyroxine and TRAb, informed diagnoses. PBMCs were sourced from more than 7.5 ml fresh peripheral blood. What was amplified from RNA transcripts were TCR beta CDR3 regions. Using the HTBI primer set, a first-round RT-PCR was run on the TCR CDR3. MiXCR, run by TCRdb on the multiplex PCR reads, gives a single entry per CDR3 protein. Seen here are some 460,000 distinct CDR3 sequences, roughly 14% observed once, and the top ten hold approximately 7.5%. This clonotype was counted at least ten times.

The sequenced sample was blood. The chain joins TRBV3-1 to TRBJ2-1, with D uncertain. This clonotype was sampled from a woman between 18 and 29 years old with Graves' hyperthyroidism. CDR3: CASSQARSSYNEQFF. The CDR3 nucleotides read TGTGCCAGCAGCCAAGCCAGGAGCTCCTACAATGAGCAGTTCTTC.